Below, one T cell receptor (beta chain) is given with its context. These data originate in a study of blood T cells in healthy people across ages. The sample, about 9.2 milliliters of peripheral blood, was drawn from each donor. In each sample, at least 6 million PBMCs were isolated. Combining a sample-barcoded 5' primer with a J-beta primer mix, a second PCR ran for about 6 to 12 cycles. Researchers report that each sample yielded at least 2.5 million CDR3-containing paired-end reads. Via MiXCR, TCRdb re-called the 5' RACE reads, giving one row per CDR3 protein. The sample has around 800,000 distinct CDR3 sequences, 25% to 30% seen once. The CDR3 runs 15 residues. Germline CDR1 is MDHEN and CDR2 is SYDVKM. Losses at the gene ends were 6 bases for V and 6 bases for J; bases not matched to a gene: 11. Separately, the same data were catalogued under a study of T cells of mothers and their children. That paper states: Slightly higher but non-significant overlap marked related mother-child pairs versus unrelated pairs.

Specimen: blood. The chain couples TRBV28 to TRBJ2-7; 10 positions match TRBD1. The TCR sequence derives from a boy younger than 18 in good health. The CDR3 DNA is TGTGCCAGCAGCCTTGCCGGGACAGGGGTTCTCGAGCAGTACTTC. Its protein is CASSLAGTGVLEQYF. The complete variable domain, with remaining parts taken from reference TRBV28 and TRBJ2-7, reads DVKVTQSSRYLVKRTGEKVFLECVQDMDHENMFWYRQDPGLGLRLIYFSYDVKMKEKGDIPEGYSVSREKKERFSLILESASTNQTSMYLCASSLAGTGVLEQYFGPGTRLTVT.